Presented here are 6 T cell receptor beta chains from one specimen sequenced in a study of regulatory T cells in long-lasting Graves disease. Library construction for TCR beta used iRepertoire HTBI primers and Arm-PCR of CDR3 regions. TCRdb used MiXCR to reprocess the multiplex PCR reads, holding one entry per CDR3 protein. The data contain 420,000 or so distinct CDR3 sequences, about a quarter of them singletons. The time point was: persistent/refractory GD, antithyroid drugs over 5 years with positive TRAb. Scientists built the TCR library using RNA that was extracted from PBMCs. The material was peripheral blood mononuclear cells (PBMCs), obtained when the disease was refractory, from a patient treated with antithyroid drugs. The receptors shown here come from a female donor with Graves disease.

The chain uses TRBV6-1 and TRBJ2-7, with D unclear. The germline V and J ends were trimmed by 10 bases and 0 bases, with 7 bases remaining between them. This CDR3 spans 11 amino acids. Germline assignment: CDR1 MNHNS and CDR2 SASEGT. The CDR3 here is CATTSSYEQYF. The CDR3 nucleotides read TGTGCCACCACAAGCTCCTACGAGCAGTACTTC.

The chain combines TRBV19 with TRBJ2-6; no firm D call. The CDR3 runs 16 residues. V was cut by 4 bases and J by 0 bases, with 10 bases left in between. The V gene's germline CDR1 is LNHDA and CDR2 SQIVND (reference sequence). CDR3 residues: CASSKLGPSGANVLTF. The CDR3 DNA follows: TGTGCCAGTAGTAAACTGGGCCCCTCTGGGGCCAACGTCCTGACTTTC.

About this clonotype itself: A clone one base away is much larger, so this may be a read error. The rearrangement joins TRBV2 to TRBJ2-6; D is ambiguous. The germline V gene has CDR1 SNHLY and CDR2 FYNNEI. The CDR3 runs to 15 residues. Trimming pared 1 base from V and 0 bases from J, leaving 4 bases between. The CDR3 nucleotides read TGTGCCAGCAGTGAAGGGGCCTCTGGGGCCAACGTCCTGACTTTC. Amino acid sequence: CASSEGASGANVLTF.

Ten or more counts support this clonotype. The chain employs TRBV2 and TRBJ1-4, with TRBD1 identical over 7 bases. Germline trimming cut 6 bases from V and 10 bases from J; bases unmatched to any gene: 11. Germline CDR1 reads SNHLY; CDR2 reads FYNNEI. The CDR3 length is 14 residues. Here the CDR3 reads CASSETGLRGKLFF. Here the CDR3 DNA reads TGTGCCAGCAGCGAGACAGGGCTCCGAGGAAAACTGTTTTTT.

The chain joins TRBV6-1 to TRBJ1-2; tentatively, D is TRBD1 (6 bases). This CDR3 is built from 14 residues. Trimming took off 6 bases at V and 2 bases at J, with 13 bases between the two ends. The germline gives CDR1 MNHNS, CDR2 SASEGT. DNA for the CDR3: TGTGCCAGCAGGGAACCGGGACAAAACTATGGCTACACCTTC. It encodes CASREPGQNYGYTF.

The chain has TRBV6-1 and TRBJ2-1; 10 bases map to TRBD2. Germline V gives CDR1 MNHNS, CDR2 SASEGT. The CDR3 is 13 residues long. The CDR3 bases are TGTGCAAGCCTCACTAGCGGGAACAATGAGCAGTTCTTC. This encodes CASLTSGNNEQFF.